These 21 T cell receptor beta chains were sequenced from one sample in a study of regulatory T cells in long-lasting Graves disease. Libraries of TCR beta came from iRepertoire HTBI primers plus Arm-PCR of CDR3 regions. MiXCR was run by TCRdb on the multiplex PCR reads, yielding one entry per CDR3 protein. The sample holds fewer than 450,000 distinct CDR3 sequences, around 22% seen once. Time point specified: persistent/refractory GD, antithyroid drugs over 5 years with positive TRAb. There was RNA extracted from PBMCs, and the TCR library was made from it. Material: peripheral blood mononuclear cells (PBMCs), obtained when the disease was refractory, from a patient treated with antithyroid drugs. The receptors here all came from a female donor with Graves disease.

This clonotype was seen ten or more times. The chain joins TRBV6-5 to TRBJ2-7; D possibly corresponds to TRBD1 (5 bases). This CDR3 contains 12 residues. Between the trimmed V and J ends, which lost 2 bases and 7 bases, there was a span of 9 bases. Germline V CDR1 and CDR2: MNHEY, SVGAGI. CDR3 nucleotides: TGTGCCAGCAGTTACACAGGTACTGAGCAGTACTTC. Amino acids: CASSYTGTEQYF.

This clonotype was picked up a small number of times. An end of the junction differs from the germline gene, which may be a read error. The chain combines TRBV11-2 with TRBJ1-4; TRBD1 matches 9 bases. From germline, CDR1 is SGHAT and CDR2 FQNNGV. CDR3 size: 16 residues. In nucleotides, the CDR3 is TGTACCAGCAGCCATAACAGGGGGCGCGTGGGTGAAAAACTGTTTTTT. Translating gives CTSSHNRGRVGEKLFF.

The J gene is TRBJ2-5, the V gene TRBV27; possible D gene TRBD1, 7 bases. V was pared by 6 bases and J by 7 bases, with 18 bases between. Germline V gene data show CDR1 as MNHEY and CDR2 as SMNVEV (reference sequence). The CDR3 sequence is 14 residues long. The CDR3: CASSIPGTAGTQYF. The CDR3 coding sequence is TGTGCCAGCAGCATACCCGGGACAGCGGGGACCCAGTACTTC.

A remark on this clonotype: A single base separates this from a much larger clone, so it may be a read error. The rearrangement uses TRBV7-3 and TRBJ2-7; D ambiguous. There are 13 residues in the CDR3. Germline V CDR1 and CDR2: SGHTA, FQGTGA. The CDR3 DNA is TGTGCCAGCAGCCTATACAATGGGTACGAGCAGTGCTTC. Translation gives CASSLYNGYEQCF.

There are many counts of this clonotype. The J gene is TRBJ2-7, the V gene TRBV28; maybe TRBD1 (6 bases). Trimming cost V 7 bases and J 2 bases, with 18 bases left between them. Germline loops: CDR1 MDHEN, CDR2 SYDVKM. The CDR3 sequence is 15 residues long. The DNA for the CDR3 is TGTGCCAGCATTCCCGAGACGGACAGCCCCTACGAGCAGTACTTC. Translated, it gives CASIPETDSPYEQYF.

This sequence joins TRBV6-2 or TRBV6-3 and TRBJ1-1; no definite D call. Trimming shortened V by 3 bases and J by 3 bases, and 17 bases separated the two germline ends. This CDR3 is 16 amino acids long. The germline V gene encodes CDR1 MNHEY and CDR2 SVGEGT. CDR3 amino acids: CASSYYRFLLDTEAFF. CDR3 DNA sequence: TGTGCCAGCAGTTATTATCGGTTCTTACTGGACACTGAAGCTTTCTTT.

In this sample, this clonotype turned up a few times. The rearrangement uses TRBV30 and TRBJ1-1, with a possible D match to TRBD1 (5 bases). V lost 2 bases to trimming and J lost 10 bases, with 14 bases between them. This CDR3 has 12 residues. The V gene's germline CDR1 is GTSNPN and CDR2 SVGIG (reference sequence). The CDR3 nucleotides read TGTGCCTGGAGTCGTACGGGGGTATCAGCTTTCTTT. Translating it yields CAWSRTGVSAFF.

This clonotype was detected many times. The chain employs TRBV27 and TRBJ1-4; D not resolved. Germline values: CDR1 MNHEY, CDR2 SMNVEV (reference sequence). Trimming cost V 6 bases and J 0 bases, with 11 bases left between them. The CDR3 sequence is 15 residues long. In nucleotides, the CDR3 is TGTGCCAGCAGCCTGCGGGCTGCAACTAATGAAAAACTGTTTTTT. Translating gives CASSLRAATNEKLFF. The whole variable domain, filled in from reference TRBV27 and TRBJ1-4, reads EAQVTQNPRYLITVTGKKLTVTCSQNMNHEYMSWYRQDPGLGLRQIYYSMNVEVTDKGDVPEGYKVSRKEKRNFPLILESPSPNQTSLYFCASSLRAATNEKLFFGSGTQLSVL.

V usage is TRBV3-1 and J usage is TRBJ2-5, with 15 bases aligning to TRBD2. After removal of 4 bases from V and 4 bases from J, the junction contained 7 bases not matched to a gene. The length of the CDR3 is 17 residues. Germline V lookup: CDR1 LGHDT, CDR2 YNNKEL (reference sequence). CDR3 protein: CASSLRSGLAGGETQYF. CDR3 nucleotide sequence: TGTGCCAGCAGCCTACGCTCGGGACTAGCGGGAGGAGAGACCCAGTACTTC.

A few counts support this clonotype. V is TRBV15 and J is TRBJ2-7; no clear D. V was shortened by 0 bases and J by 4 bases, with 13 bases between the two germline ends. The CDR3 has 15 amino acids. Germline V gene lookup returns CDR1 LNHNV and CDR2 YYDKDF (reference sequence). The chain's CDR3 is CATSRDRALWYEQYF. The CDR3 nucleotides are TGTGCCACCAGCAGAGATAGGGCCCTCTGGTACGAGCAGTACTTC.

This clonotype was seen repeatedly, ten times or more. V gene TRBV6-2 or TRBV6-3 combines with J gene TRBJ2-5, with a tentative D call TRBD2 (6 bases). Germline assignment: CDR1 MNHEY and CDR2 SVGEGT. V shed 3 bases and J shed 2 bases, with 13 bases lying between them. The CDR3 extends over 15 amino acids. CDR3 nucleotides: TGTGCCAGCAGTTATGGCGCGGGAAGGCAAGAGACCCAGTACTTC. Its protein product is CASSYGAGRQETQYF.

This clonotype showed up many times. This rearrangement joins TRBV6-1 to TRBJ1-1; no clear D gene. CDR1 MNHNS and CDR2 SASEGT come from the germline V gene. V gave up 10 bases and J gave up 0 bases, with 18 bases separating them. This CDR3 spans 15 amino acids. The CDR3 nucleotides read TGTGCCACCTCGCCGGACGGGCAAGTGAACACTGAAGCTTTCTTT. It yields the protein CATSPDGQVNTEAFF.

CDR3 sequence: CASSTLTVMNTEAFF. In DNA, the CDR3 is TGTGCCAGTAGTACCCTGACAGTCATGAACACTGAAGCTTTCTTT. The gene calls are TRBV19 and TRBJ1-1; D is perhaps TRBD1 (5 bases). The CDR3 loop spans 15 amino acids. Trimming stripped 4 bases from V and 0 bases from J, with 12 bases between. Looked up from germline, CDR1 is LNHDA and CDR2 is SQIVND (reference sequence).

The CDR3 spells CASSKPGTAFTGELFF. DNA for the CDR3: TGTGCCAGCAGTAAACCCGGGACAGCTTTCACCGGGGAGCTGTTTTTT. The rearrangement links TRBV12-3 or TRBV12-4 to TRBJ2-2; 7 bases agree with TRBD1. Trimming at V came to 5 bases and at J to 4 bases, leaving 10 bases not matched to a gene. The CDR3 is 16 residues long.

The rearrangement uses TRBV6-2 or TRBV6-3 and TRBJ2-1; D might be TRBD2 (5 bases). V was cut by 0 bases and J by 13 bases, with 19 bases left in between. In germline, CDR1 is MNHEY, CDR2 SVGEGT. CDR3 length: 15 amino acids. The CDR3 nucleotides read TGTGCCAGCAGTTACTCGCCCGGAGGCGACTCCTTCCAGTTCTTC. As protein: CASSYSPGGDSFQFF.

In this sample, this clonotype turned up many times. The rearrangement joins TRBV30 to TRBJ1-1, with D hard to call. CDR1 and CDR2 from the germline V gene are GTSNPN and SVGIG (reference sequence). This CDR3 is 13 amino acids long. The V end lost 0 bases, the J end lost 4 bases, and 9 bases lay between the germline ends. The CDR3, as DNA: TGTGCCTGGAGTGTACTAGAGGGCACTGAAGCTTTCTTT. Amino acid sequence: CAWSVLEGTEAFF.

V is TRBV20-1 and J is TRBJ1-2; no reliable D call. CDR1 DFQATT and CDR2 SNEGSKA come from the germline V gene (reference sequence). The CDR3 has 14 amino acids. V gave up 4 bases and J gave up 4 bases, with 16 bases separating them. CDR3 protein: CSATLKDPFYGYTF. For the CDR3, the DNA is TGCAGTGCTACACTAAAGGACCCGTTCTATGGCTACACCTTC.

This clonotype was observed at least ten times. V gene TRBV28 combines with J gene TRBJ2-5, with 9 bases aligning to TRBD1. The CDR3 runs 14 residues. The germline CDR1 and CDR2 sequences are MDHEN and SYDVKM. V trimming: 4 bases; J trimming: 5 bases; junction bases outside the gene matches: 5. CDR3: CASSYGQGWETQYF. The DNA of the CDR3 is TGTGCCAGCAGTTACGGACAGGGGTGGGAGACCCAGTACTTC.

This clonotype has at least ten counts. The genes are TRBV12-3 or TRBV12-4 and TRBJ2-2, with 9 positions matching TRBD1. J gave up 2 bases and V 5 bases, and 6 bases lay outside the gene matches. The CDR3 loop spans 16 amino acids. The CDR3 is CASSPLDRGNTGELFF. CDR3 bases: TGTGCCAGCAGTCCACTGGACAGGGGAAACACCGGGGAGCTGTTTTTT.

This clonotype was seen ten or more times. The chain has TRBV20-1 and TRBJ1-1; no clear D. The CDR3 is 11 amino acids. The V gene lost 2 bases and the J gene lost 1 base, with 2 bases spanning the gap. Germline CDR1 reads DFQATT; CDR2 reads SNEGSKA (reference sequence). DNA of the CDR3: TGCAGTGCTAGACAGAACACTGAAGCTTTCTTT. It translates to CSARQNTEAFF.

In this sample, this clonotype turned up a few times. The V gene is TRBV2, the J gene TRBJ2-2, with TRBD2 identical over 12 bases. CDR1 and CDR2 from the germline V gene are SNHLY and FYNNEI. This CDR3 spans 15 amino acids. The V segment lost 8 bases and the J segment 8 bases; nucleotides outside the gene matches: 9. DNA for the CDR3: TGTGCCAGCGAGTCCAAGGGACTAGCGGGTGGGGAGCTGTTTTTT. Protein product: CASESKGLAGGELFF.